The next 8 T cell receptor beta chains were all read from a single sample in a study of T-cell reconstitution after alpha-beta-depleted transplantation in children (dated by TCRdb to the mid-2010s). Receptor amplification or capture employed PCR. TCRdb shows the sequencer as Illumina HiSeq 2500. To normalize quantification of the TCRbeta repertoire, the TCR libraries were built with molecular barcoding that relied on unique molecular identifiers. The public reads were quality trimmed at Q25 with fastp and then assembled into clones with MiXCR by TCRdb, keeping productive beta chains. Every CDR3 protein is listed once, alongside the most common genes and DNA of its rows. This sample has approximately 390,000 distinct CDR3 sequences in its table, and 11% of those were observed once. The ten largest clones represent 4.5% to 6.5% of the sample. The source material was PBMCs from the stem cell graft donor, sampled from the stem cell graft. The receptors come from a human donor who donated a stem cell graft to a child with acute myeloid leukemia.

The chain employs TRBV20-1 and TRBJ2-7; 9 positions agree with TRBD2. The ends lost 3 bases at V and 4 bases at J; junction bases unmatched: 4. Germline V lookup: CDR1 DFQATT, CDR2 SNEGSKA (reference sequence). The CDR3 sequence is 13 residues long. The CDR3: CSARYSGSYEQYF. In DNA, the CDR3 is TGCAGTGCTAGGTATAGCGGGAGTTACGAGCAGTACTTC.

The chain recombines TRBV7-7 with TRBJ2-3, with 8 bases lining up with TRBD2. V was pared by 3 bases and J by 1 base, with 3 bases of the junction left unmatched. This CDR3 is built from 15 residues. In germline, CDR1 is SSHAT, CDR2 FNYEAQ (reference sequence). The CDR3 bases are TGTGCCAGCAGCTTTTTGCGGGGGGGCACAGATACGCAGTATTTT. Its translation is CASSFLRGGTDTQYF.

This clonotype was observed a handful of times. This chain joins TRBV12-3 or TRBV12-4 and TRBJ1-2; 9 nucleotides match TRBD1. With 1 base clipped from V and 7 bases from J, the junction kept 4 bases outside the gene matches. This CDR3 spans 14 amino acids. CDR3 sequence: CASSLDRQGGGYTF. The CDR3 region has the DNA TGTGCCAGCAGTTTAGATCGACAGGGGGGTGGCTACACCTTC.

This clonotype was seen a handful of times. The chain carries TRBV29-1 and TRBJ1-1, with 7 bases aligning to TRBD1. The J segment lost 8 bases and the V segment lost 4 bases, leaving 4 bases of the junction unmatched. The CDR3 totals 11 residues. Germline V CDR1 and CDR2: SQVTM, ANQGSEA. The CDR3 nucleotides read TGCAGCGTTGGTAGGGGGCAAGAAGCTTTCTTT. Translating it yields CSVGRGQEAFF.

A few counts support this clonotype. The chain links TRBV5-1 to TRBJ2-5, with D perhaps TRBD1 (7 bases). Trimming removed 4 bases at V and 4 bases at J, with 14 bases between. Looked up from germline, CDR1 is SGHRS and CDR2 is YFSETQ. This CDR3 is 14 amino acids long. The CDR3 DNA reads TGCGCCAGCAGCGGAGGGGGCGCGACAGAGACCCAGTACTTC. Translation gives CASSGGGATETQYF.

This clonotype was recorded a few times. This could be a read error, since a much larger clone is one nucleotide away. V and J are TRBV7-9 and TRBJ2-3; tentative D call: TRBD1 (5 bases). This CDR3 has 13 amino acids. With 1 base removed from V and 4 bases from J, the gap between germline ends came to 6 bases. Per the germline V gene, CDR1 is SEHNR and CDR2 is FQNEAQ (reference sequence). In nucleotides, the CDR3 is TGTGCCAGCAGCTTAGAGGGGTCAGATACGCAGTATTTT. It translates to CASSLEGSDTQYF.

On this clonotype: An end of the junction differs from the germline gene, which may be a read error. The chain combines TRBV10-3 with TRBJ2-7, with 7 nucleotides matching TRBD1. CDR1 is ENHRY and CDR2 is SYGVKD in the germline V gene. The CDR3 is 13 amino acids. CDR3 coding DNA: TGTGCCACCAGTGTACAGGGGATCTACGAGCAGTACTTC. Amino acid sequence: CATSVQGIYEQYF.

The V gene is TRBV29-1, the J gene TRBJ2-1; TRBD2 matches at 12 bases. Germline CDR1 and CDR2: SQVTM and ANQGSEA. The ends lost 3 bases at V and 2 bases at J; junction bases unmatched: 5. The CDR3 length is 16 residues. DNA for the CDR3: TGCAGCGTTGAGAGGGCTAGCGGGAGGGCCTACAATGAGCAGTTCTTC. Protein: CSVERASGRAYNEQFF.